A selection of T cell receptor beta chains follows, all from one sample in a study of blood T cell repertoires in COVID-19. TCRdb's copy holds only in-frame clones and misses some; the assay was immunoSEQ multiplex PCR. The data hold some 530,000 clones, with less than 90% observed a single time. The specimen was PBMCs or T cells enriched from blood (not recorded which). The origin of the receptors is a woman aged 60-75 years who had recovered from COVID-19. Each CDR3 is given with its conserved first and last residue. The order of the fields is J gene, D gene, V gene, CDR3 protein. The D gene is left open where the match is weak.

TRBJ2-1	TRBD2	TRBV4-1	CASSPTARGYEQFF
TRBJ1-1	NA	TRBV7-9	CASSVSLGGAFF
TRBJ1-3	NA	TRBV28	CASSAGSPSGNTIYF
TRBJ1-1	TRBD1	TRBV5-1	CASSSGQEVSEAFF
TRBJ1-5	NA	TRBV15	CATSRGGGGNNQPQHF
TRBJ2-1	NA	TRBV11-2	CASSFPGLTYNEQFF
TRBJ1-4	NA	TRBV2	CASSDPAEGLNEKLFF
TRBJ1-2	NA	TRBV6-5	CASSPTNWGYTF
TRBJ2-7	TRBD1	TRBV7-8	CASSLVGQGSYEQYF
TRBJ1-4	NA	TRBV7-2	CASRPGVPPPGEKLFF
TRBJ1-6	NA	TRBV10-3	CAISALGDSNSPLHF
TRBJ1-5	NA	TRBV7-2	CASSLAEGNQPQHF
TRBJ1-2	NA	TRBV12-3/TRBV12-4	CASRPAGGGYTF
TRBJ1-6	NA	TRBV19	CASTHDSSYNSPLHF
TRBJ1-6	NA	TRBV5-1	CASSFGQGKNSPLHF
TRBJ2-3	NA	TRBV5-1	CASRSGPGGPGTDTQYF
TRBJ1-6	TRBD1	TRBV27	CASRGQTYNSPLHF
TRBJ2-7	NA	TRBV2	CASSEDGNYEQYF
TRBJ2-1	TRBD1	TRBV27	CASSTRDRLSGQFF
TRBJ2-5	TRBD2	TRBV13	CASSLPGLAGGETQYF